One sample yielded the 4 T cell receptor beta chains listed below, sequenced in a study of blood T cell repertoires in COVID-19. This table comes from immunoSEQ multiplex PCR, and its TCRdb copy is limited to in-frame clones, with some not included. This table has more than 95,000 clones, roughly 80% appearing once. Sequenced material: peripheral blood. Receptors were obtained from an older woman with acute or convalescent COVID-19.

This chain connects TRBV19 to TRBJ2-6; no clear D. V was pared by 1 base and J by 2 bases, with 6 bases between. Germline V gene sequence: CDR1 LNHDA, CDR2 SQIVND (reference sequence). This CDR3 comprises 15 residues. CDR3 DNA: TGTGCCAGTAGTATAGTACCTACTGGGGCCAACGTCCTGACTTTC. Protein: CASSIVPTGANVLTF.

CDR3 sequence reads: CASSLSLGGDYNEQFF. CDR3 nucleotides: TGTGCCAGCAGCTTGTCTCTAGGGGGCGATTACAATGAGCAGTTCTTC. The genes are TRBV5-4 and TRBJ2-1; 7 nucleotides match TRBD1. CDR1 SGHNT and CDR2 YYREEE come from the germline V gene (reference sequence). V was clipped by 1 base and J by 4 bases; unmatched bases: 8. The CDR3 sequence is 16 residues long.

The V gene is TRBV5-6, the J gene TRBJ1-2, with D hard to call. CDR3 length: 15 residues. CDR1 and CDR2 from the germline V gene are SGHDT and YYEEEE. V lost 3 bases, J lost 7 bases, and 19 bases lay in between. DNA of the CDR3: TGTGCCAGCAGCTCGTTTACCGCCCCAGGCCGTGGCTACACCTTC. This encodes CASSSFTAPGRGYTF.

A single count supports this clone. The genes are TRBV19 and TRBJ1-2, with TRBD1 matching over 8 bases. From germline, CDR1 is LNHDA and CDR2 SQIVND (reference sequence). The CDR3 runs to 17 residues. V shed 5 bases and J 1 base; nucleotides not matched to a gene: 12. The CDR3 DNA sequence: TGTGCCAGTAGTTCTAGGACAGGGAAAGGGCATAACTATGGCTACACCTTC. It specifies CASSSRTGKGHNYGYTF.